The 12 T cell receptor beta chains presented below share a single source sample, sequenced in a study of blood T cell repertoires in COVID-19. Here immunoSEQ multiplex PCR was the method, and the copy in TCRdb shows in-frame clones only, minus some. This sample has tens of thousands of clones, with roughly 89% found just once. Sequencing was done on a sample of peripheral blood. The receptors derive from a woman older than 75 with active COVID-19.

The gene calls are TRBV18 and TRBJ2-5, with no clear D. Germline assignment: CDR1 KGHSH and CDR2 LQKENI. This CDR3 has 13 amino acids. V lost 1 base and J 5 bases, leaving 8 bases between the germline ends. The CDR3, as DNA: TGTGCCAGCTCACCACTACCCGGGGAGACCCAGTACTTC. Translated: CASSPLPGETQYF.

The J gene is TRBJ1-2, the V gene TRBV29-1; 7 bases align to TRBD1. After removal of 7 bases from V and 4 bases from J, the junction contained 6 bases not matched to a gene. Germline CDR1 SQVTM, CDR2 ANQGSEA. The CDR3 runs 12 residues. The CDR3 nucleotides are TGCAGCGCCGGACAGGTGGGCTATGGCTACACCTTC. Translation: CSAGQVGYGYTF.

The chain is built from TRBV3-1 (or the pseudogene TRBV3-2) and TRBJ1-4; maybe TRBD1 (5 bases). Germline-derived CDR1 and CDR2 are LGHDT and YNNKEL (reference sequence). The V end was cut by 5 bases, the J end by 0 bases, with 13 bases between. This CDR3 is 16 amino acids long. This CDR3 is CASSWGGTATNEKLFF. In DNA, the CDR3 is TGTGCCAGCAGCTGGGGAGGGACTGCAACTAATGAAAAACTGTTTTTT.

The chain uses TRBV9 and TRBJ2-3; 10 bases are shared with TRBD2. V shed 3 bases, J shed 2 bases, and the junction held 3 bases outside the gene matches. The CDR3 is 15 residues long. Germline V gene lookup returns CDR1 SGDLS and CDR2 YYNGEE. Here the CDR3 reads CASSALAGATDTQYF. The CDR3 DNA reads as TGTGCCAGCAGCGCCCTAGCGGGGGCCACAGATACGCAGTATTTT.

The CDR3 sequence is CASSHNRGTHEQYF. In nucleotides, the CDR3 is TGTGCCAGCAGCCATAACAGGGGAACCCACGAGCAGTACTTC. This sequence joins TRBV7-9 and TRBJ2-7, with 7 bases lining up with TRBD1. The V gene end was trimmed by 5 bases and the J gene end by 5 bases; junction bases not matched to a gene: 9. This CDR3 region has 14 residues. The germline V gene encodes CDR1 SEHNR and CDR2 FQNEAQ (reference sequence).

This clone was seen just once. Mismatch with germline at one junction end may stem from a read error. The V call is TRBV10-3, the J call TRBJ1-2, with TRBD1 matching 7 bases. The CDR3 extends over 14 amino acids. Germline values: CDR1 ENHRY, CDR2 SYGVKD. CDR3 region: CATSESPGGDGYTF. The CDR3 nucleotides are TGTGCCACCAGTGAATCCCCAGGGGGAGATGGCTACACCTTC.

This sequence joins TRBV7-3 and TRBJ2-1; tentatively, D is TRBD2 (5 bases). V was shortened by 5 bases and J by 6 bases, with 14 bases between the two germline ends. This CDR3 comprises 14 residues. Germline assignment: CDR1 SGHTA and CDR2 FQGTGA. CDR3 nucleotides: TGTGCCAGCAGCCCCGCCCGGGAAAGCAATGAGCAGTTCTTC. Amino acid sequence: CASSPARESNEQFF. Supplemented by reference TRBV7-3 and TRBJ2-1, the full variable domain reads GAGVSQTPSNKVTEKGKYVELRCDPISGHTALYWYRQSLGQGPEFLIYFQGTGAADDSGLPNDRFFAVRPEGSVSTLKIQRTERGDSAVYLCASSPARESNEQFFGPGTRLTVL.

This chain uses TRBV9 with TRBJ2-7, with 10 bases fitting TRBD2. This CDR3 is built from 16 residues. Trimming cost V 0 bases and J 1 base; bases outside gene matches: 4. The V gene's germline CDR1 is SGDLS and CDR2 YYNGEE. This chain's CDR3 is CASSVGLAGASYEQYF. Here the CDR3 DNA reads TGTGCCAGCAGCGTAGGGCTAGCGGGGGCATCCTACGAGCAGTACTTC.

The chain uses TRBV7-2 and TRBJ2-3; the match to TRBD2 covers 10 bases. The junction had 6 bases not matched to a gene; V was cut back by 1 base and J by 5 bases. Germline V gives CDR1 SGHTA, CDR2 FQGNSA. The CDR3 contains 16 residues. CDR3 coding DNA: TGTGCCAGCAGCTTAGGCCTAGCGGGGGTGATAGATACGCAGTATTTT. This translates into CASSLGLAGVIDTQYF.

This sequence joins TRBV7-9 and TRBJ2-2, with 10 bases fitting TRBD1. J lost 3 bases, V lost 4 bases, and 2 bases had no gene match. In germline, CDR1 is SEHNR, CDR2 FQNEAQ (reference sequence). CDR3 length: 15 amino acids. The CDR3 bases are TGTGCCAGCAGCTGGACAGGGGGAGACACCGGGGAGCTGTTTTTT. This codes for CASSWTGGDTGELFF.

J is TRBJ1-3 and V is TRBV18, with a weak D call TRBD1 (6 bases). The CDR3 is 18 residues long. Germline lookup yields CDR1 KGHSH and CDR2 LQKENI. Trimming cost V 4 bases and J 0 bases, with 19 bases left between them. CDR3 sequence reads: CASSQGVVTANSGNTIYF. The DNA for the CDR3 is TGTGCCAGCTCACAGGGGGTCGTCACGGCTAACTCTGGAAACACCATATATTTT.

Only one count was recorded for this clone. The chain couples TRBV7-8 to TRBJ2-2; tentative D call: TRBD1 (6 bases). Trimming took off 3 bases at V and 1 base at J, with 12 bases between the two ends. Germline CDR1 SGHVS, CDR2 FQNEAQ. This CDR3 comprises 16 residues. The chain's CDR3 is CASSFYRTENTGELFF. Here the CDR3 DNA reads TGTGCCAGCAGCTTTTATAGGACAGAGAACACCGGGGAGCTGTTTTTT.